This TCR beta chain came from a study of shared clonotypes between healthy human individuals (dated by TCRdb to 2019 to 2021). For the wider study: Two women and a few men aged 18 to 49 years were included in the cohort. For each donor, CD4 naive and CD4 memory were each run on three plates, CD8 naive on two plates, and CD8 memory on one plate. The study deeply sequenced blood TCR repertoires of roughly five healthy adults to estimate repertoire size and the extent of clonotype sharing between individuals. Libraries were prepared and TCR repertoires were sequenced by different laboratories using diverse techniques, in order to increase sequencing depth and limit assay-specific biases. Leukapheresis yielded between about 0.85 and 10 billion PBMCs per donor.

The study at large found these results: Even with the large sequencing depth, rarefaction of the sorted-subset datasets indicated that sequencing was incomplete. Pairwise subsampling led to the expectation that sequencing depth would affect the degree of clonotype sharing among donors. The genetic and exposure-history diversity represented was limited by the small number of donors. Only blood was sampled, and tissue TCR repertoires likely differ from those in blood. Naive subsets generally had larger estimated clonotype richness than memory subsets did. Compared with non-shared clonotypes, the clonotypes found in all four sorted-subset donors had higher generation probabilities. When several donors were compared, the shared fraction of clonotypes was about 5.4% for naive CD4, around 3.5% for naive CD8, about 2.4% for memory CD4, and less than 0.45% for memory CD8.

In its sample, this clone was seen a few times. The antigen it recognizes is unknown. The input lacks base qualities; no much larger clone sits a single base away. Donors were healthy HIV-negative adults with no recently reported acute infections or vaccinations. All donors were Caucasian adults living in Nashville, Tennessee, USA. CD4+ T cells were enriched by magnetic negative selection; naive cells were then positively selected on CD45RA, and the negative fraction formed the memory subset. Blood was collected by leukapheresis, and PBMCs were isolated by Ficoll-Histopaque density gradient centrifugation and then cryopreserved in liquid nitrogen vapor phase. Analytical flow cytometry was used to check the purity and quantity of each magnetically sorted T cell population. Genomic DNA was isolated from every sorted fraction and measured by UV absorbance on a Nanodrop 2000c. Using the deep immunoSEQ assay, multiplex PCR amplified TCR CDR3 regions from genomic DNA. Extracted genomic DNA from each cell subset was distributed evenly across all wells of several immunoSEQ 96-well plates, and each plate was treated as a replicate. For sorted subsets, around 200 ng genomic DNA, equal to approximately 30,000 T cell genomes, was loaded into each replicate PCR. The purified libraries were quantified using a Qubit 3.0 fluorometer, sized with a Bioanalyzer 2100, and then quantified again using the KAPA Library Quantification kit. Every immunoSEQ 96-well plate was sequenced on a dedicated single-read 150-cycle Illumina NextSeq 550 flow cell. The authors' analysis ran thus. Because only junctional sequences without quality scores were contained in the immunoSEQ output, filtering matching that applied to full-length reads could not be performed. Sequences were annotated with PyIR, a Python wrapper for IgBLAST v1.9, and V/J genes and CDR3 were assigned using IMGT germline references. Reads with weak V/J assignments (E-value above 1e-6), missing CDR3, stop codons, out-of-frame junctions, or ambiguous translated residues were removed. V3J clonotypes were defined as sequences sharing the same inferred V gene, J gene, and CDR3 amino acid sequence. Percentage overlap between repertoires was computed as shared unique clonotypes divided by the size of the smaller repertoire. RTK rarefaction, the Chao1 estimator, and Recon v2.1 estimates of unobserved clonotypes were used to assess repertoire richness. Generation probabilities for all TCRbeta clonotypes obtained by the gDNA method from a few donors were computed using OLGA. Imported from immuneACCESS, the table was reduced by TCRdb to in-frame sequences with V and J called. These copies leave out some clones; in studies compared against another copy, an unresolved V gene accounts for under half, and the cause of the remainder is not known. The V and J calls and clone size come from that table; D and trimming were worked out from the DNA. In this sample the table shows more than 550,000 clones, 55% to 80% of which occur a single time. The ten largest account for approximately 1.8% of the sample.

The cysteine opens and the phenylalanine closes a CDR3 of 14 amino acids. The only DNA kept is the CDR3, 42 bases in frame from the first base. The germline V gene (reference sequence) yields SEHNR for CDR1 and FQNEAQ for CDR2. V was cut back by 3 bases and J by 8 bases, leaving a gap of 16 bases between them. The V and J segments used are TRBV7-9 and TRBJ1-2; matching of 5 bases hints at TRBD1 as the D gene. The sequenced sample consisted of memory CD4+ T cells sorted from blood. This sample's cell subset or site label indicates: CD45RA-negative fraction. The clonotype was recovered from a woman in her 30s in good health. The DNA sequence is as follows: TGTGCCAGCAGCTTCGGGGACCTCCACCGAGGCTACACCTTC. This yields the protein CASSFGDLHRGYTF.